This is a list of T cell receptor beta chains from one sample in a study of early T cells in non-severe SARS-CoV-2 infection. Via MiXCR, TCRdb re-called the 5' RACE reads, giving one row per CDR3 protein. The sample lists roughly 66,000 distinct CDR3 sequences, over 8% occurring once. Sequences were obtained from whole blood. The receptors come from an adult who was a healthcare worker with PCR-confirmed SARS-CoV-2 infection or an uninfected control (not recorded which). Each CDR3 is given with its conserved first and last residue. A D gene is named only where the DNA matches it firmly. Not every row has a clone size; where given, it reads once, few, many or a size class.

V gene: TRBV6-2/TRBV6-3; J gene: TRBJ2-1; D gene: TRBD2; clone size: .; CDR3 protein: CASGQRDPRNEQFF; CDR3 DNA: TGTGCCAGCGGCCAGCGGGACCCTAGGAATGAGCAGTTCTTC
V gene: TRBV30; J gene: TRBJ2-7; D gene: .; clone size: many; CDR3 protein: CAWSVQGEQYF; CDR3 DNA: TGTGCCTGGAGTGTTCAGGGCGAGCAGTACTTC
V gene: TRBV29-1; J gene: TRBJ2-7; D gene: TRBD2; clone size: .; CDR3 protein: CSVATSGDSYEQYF; CDR3 DNA: TGCAGCGTCGCGACTAGCGGGGACTCCTACGAGCAGTACTTC
V gene: TRBV18; J gene: TRBJ2-4; D gene: .; clone size: many; CDR3 protein: CASSPPGGAKNIQYF; CDR3 DNA: TGTGCCAGCTCACCACCGGGGGGAGCCAAAAACATTCAGTACTTC
V gene: TRBV5-4; J gene: TRBJ1-1; D gene: TRBD1; clone size: many; CDR3 protein: CASSRGTGVMNTEAFF; CDR3 DNA: TGTGCCAGCAGCCGGGGGACAGGGGTTATGAACACTGAAGCTTTCTTT
V gene: TRBV20-1; J gene: TRBJ2-2; D gene: .; clone size: few; CDR3 protein: CSARPGQYATGELFF; CDR3 DNA: TGCAGTGCTAGGCCAGGACAGTATGCCACCGGGGAGCTGTTTTTT
V gene: TRBV6-2/TRBV6-3; J gene: TRBJ2-1; D gene: .; clone size: .; CDR3 protein: CASSYGDTNYNEQFF; CDR3 DNA: TGTGCCAGCAGTTACGGGGACACCAACTACAATGAGCAGTTCTTC
V gene: TRBV10-3; J gene: TRBJ2-3; D gene: TRBD2; clone size: .; CDR3 protein: CAISEGSGDTDTQYF; CDR3 DNA: TGTGCCATCAGTGAAGGTAGCGGGGACACAGATACGCAGTATTTT
V gene: TRBV7-8; J gene: TRBJ2-2; D gene: TRBD2; clone size: .; CDR3 protein: CASSLGPRAGAVTGELFF; CDR3 DNA: TGTGCCAGCAGCTTAGGGCCCAGAGCGGGAGCCGTCACCGGGGAGCTGTTTTTT
V gene: TRBV28; J gene: TRBJ2-7; D gene: TRBD2; clone size: .; CDR3 protein: CASSTGLALTLVSYEQYF; CDR3 DNA: TGTGCCAGCAGTACCGGACTAGCGCTTACGCTTGTCTCCTACGAGCAGTACTTC
V gene: TRBV6-2/TRBV6-3; J gene: TRBJ2-5; D gene: .; clone size: few; CDR3 protein: CASSYGGRTETQYF; CDR3 DNA: TGTGCCAGCAGTTACGGGGGCAGGACAGAGACCCAGTACTTC
V gene: TRBV29-1; J gene: TRBJ2-1; D gene: TRBD2; clone size: many; CDR3 protein: CSVGASGDYNEQFF; CDR3 DNA: TGCAGCGTTGGAGCTAGCGGAGATTACAATGAGCAGTTCTTC
V gene: TRBV4-3; J gene: TRBJ1-5; D gene: .; clone size: many; CDR3 protein: CASSRDRDLYQPQHF; CDR3 DNA: TGCGCCAGCAGCCGAGACCGGGACCTCTATCAGCCCCAGCATTTT
V gene: TRBV20-1; J gene: TRBJ2-7; D gene: .; clone size: .; CDR3 protein: CSGNSPGASYEQYF; CDR3 DNA: TGCAGTGGCAACTCTCCAGGGGCCTCCTACGAGCAGTACTTC
V gene: TRBV6-5; J gene: TRBJ2-1; D gene: TRBD1; clone size: .; CDR3 protein: CASSYSASDREWEQFF; CDR3 DNA: TGTGCCAGCAGTTACTCTGCCTCGGACAGGGAGTGGGAGCAGTTCTTC
V gene: TRBV20-1; J gene: TRBJ2-7; D gene: TRBD2; clone size: .; CDR3 protein: CSAIPGTSVSYEQYF; CDR3 DNA: TGCAGTGCTATACCCGGGACTAGCGTTTCCTACGAGCAGTACTTC
V gene: TRBV2; J gene: TRBJ2-1; D gene: TRBD2; clone size: .; CDR3 protein: CASSPRQTGGGEQFF; CDR3 DNA: TGTGCCAGCAGCCCGCGCCAGACTGGGGGGGGTGAGCAGTTCTTC